Shown below are 20 T cell receptor beta chains from a single sample sequenced in a study of identical twins. TCRdb re-called the 5' RACE reads with MiXCR, one entry per CDR3 protein. The sample gives hundreds of thousands of distinct CDR3 sequences, 7.5% to 9.5% of which show up once; roughly 6.4% is in the top ten. This sample was also put to use in a study of yellow fever vaccine responses in identical twins.

Input material: CD8+ T cells sorted from blood. These receptors all stem from a young woman in good health.

This clonotype has ten or more counts. The CDR3 DNA follows: TGTGCCAGCAGCCCGGGCGGGGCCTCCTACGAGCAGTACTTC. Amino acid sequence: CASSPGGASYEQYF. The V gene is TRBV9, the J gene TRBJ2-7, with D possibly being TRBD2 (6 bases). Trimming stripped 4 bases from V and 0 bases from J, with 11 bases between. CDR1 SGDLS and CDR2 YYNGEE come from the germline V gene. The CDR3 is 14 amino acids.

This clonotype has a count of ten or more. J is TRBJ1-2 and V is TRBV7-9; 9 bases match TRBD1. Germline V CDR1 and CDR2: SEHNR, FQNEAQ (reference sequence). J gave up 7 bases and V 6 bases, and 9 bases lay outside the gene matches. The length of the CDR3 is 14 residues. In nucleotides, the CDR3 is TGTGCCAGCAGTAAAGCGGGGACAGGGCGTGGCTACACCTTC. It translates to CASSKAGTGRGYTF.

This clonotype showed up many times. The chain couples TRBV12-3 or TRBV12-4 to TRBJ2-5; 8 bases line up with TRBD2. The junction had 9 bases not matched to a gene; V was cut back by 5 bases and J by 4 bases. The CDR3 has 15 residues. The CDR3 loop is CASSVSGVRGETQYF. The CDR3 DNA follows: TGTGCCAGCAGTGTTAGCGGGGTTCGCGGAGAGACCCAGTACTTC.

In its sample, this clonotype was seen a few times. A read error may produce the germline difference seen at one junction end. The chain links TRBV7-7 to TRBJ1-6; D is ambiguous. Germline values: CDR1 SSHAT, CDR2 FNYEAQ (reference sequence). This CDR3 comprises 16 residues. The CDR3 is CASSSGRLSYNSPLHF. CDR3 coding DNA: TGTGCTAGCAGCTCCGGACGGCTCTCCTATAATTCACCCCTCCACTTT.

The chain combines TRBV5-5 with TRBJ1-2; no clear D. V dropped 2 bases and J dropped 7 bases, with 9 bases sitting between them. Germline CDR1 is SGHKS and CDR2 is YYEKEE (reference sequence). This CDR3 region has 12 residues. CDR3 region: CASSLGSGGYTF. In DNA form, the CDR3 reads TGTGCCAGCAGCTTAGGATCGGGTGGCTACACCTTC.

This clonotype was seen only a few times. V is TRBV20-1 and J is TRBJ2-1, with D unresolved. Per the germline V gene, CDR1 is DFQATT and CDR2 is SNEGSKA (reference sequence). The V end lost 7 bases, the J end lost 6 bases, and 19 bases lay between the germline ends. CDR3 length: 14 amino acids. DNA of the CDR3: TGCAGTGTCCGCGCGATCCCTACCTCCAATGAGCAGTTCTTC. Protein product: CSVRAIPTSNEQFF.

This clonotype was seen more than once but under ten times. The CDR3 loop reads CASSESIGPVQETQYF. For the CDR3, the DNA is TGCGCCAGCAGTGAGTCGATTGGTCCAGTCCAAGAGACCCAGTACTTC. The gene calls are TRBV10-2 and TRBJ2-5, with D unclear. The V end was cut by 0 bases, the J end by 1 base, with 12 bases between. Germline V CDR1 and CDR2: WSHSY, SAAADI. CDR3 length equals 16 residues.

This clonotype appeared many times. This chain uses TRBV12-3 or TRBV12-4 with TRBJ2-3, with D perhaps matching TRBD2 (5 bases). The V gene lost 3 bases and the J gene lost 2 bases, with 9 bases spanning the gap. The CDR3 loop spans 14 amino acids. In nucleotides, the CDR3 is TGTGCCAGCAGTTTCAGCGGAGTCACAGATACGCAGTATTTT. Translating it yields CASSFSGVTDTQYF.

This clonotype came up a few times. V gene TRBV7-9 combines with J gene TRBJ2-1, with 7 bases fitting TRBD2. CDR3 length equals 16 residues. V shed 0 bases and J 8 bases; nucleotides not matched to a gene: 10. CDR1 is SEHNR and CDR2 is FQNEAQ in the germline V gene (reference sequence). CDR3 amino acids: CASSLAPGRGFDEQFF. The DNA of the CDR3 is TGTGCCAGCAGCTTAGCGCCAGGGAGGGGATTCGATGAGCAGTTCTTC. Full variable domain (missing parts from reference TRBV7-9 and TRBJ2-1): DTGVSQNPRHKITKRGQNVTFRCDPISEHNRLYWYRQTLGQGPEFLTYFQNEAQLEKSRLLSDRFSAERPKGSFSTLEIQRTEQGDSAMYLCASSLAPGRGFDEQFFGPGTRLTVL.

The V call is TRBV5-1, the J call TRBJ2-3, with D perhaps matching TRBD2 (5 bases). Germline V gives CDR1 SGHRS, CDR2 YFSETQ. The CDR3 contains 16 residues. Trimming shortened V by 4 bases and J by 0 bases, and 15 bases separated the two germline ends. This chain's CDR3 is CASSLRTAPSTDTQYF. The CDR3 DNA is TGCGCCAGCAGCCTAAGGACTGCCCCTAGCACAGATACGCAGTATTTT.

The rearrangement links TRBV11-2 to TRBJ2-7; D remains ambiguous. Germline-derived CDR1 and CDR2 are SGHAT and FQNNGV. V shed 3 bases and J shed 5 bases, with 17 bases lying between them. This CDR3 comprises 15 residues. This chain's CDR3 is CASSFGLLGADEQYF. DNA for the CDR3: TGTGCCAGCAGCTTCGGTCTTTTGGGTGCGGACGAGCAGTACTTC.

This clonotype was recorded at least ten times. V usage is TRBV29-1 and J usage is TRBJ2-4; TRBD1 matches at 7 bases. The CDR3 covers 12 residues. Germline V gives CDR1 SQVTM, CDR2 ANQGSEA. Trimming cost V 8 bases and J 6 bases; bases outside gene matches: 7. CDR3 sequence (DNA): TGCAGCTCCTGGGACAGTCCAAACATTCAGTACTTC. It specifies CSSWDSPNIQYF.

The chain is built from TRBV11-1 and TRBJ2-1, with a possible D match to TRBD2 (5 bases). Looked up from germline, CDR1 is SGHAT and CDR2 is FQDESV (reference sequence). The CDR3 is made up of 20 amino acids. The V end was cut by 8 bases, the J end by 3 bases, with 32 bases between. The DNA of the CDR3 is TGTGCCAGCGTCCTCATAGTCGCAGGAGGCTATTTACCAGACTACAATGAGCAGTTCTTC. It is translated as CASVLIVAGGYLPDYNEQFF.

This clonotype appeared a few times. The chain recombines TRBV3-1 with TRBJ1-1; D is possibly TRBD1 (5 bases). The CDR3 consists of 14 residues. The V gene lost 3 bases and the J gene lost 4 bases, with 12 bases spanning the gap. The germline V gene has CDR1 LGHDT and CDR2 YNNKEL (reference sequence). This CDR3 reads CASSHRGLGTEAFF. DNA of the CDR3: TGTGCCAGCAGCCATAGGGGTTTAGGCACTGAAGCTTTCTTT.

The gene calls are TRBV6-2 or TRBV6-3 and TRBJ1-1; 8 nucleotides agree with TRBD1. The ends lost 4 bases at V and 6 bases at J; junction bases unmatched: 10. Looked up from germline, CDR1 is MNHEY and CDR2 is SVGEGT. The CDR3 sequence is 15 residues long. The CDR3 DNA reads as TGTGCCAGCAGTTTTCAAGAGACAGGGGTTCCTGAAGCTTTCTTT. Protein product: CASSFQETGVPEAFF.

The chain couples TRBV6-1 to TRBJ2-7, with a possible D match to TRBD1 (6 bases). Germline V CDR1 and CDR2: MNHNS, SASEGT. V lost 1 base and J lost 1, with 11 bases in between. This CDR3 is 15 amino acids long. The CDR3 DNA reads as TGTGCCAGCAGTGAAGGAATCACAGGGTCCTACGAGCAGTACTTC. This translates into CASSEGITGSYEQYF.

This clonotype has only a few counts. The chain links TRBV29-1 to TRBJ1-5; weak D call: TRBD1 (5 bases). Trimming shortened V by 3 bases and J by 4 bases, and 13 bases separated the two germline ends. The CDR3 contains 14 residues. Germline V gene sequence: CDR1 SQVTM, CDR2 ANQGSEA. The CDR3 reads CSVDTGEANQPQHF. DNA of the CDR3: TGCAGCGTTGATACAGGCGAAGCTAATCAGCCCCAGCATTTT.

This clonotype was observed a few times. The rearrangement links TRBV5-5 to TRBJ2-7; 7 bases are shared with TRBD1. CDR3 length equals 14 residues. With V trimmed by 0 bases and J by 3 bases, 3 bases remained unmatched. The germline CDR1 and CDR2 sequences are SGHKS and YYEKEE (reference sequence). The CDR3 coding sequence is TGTGCCAGCAGCTTGGCCTGGGACAGCTACGAGCAGTACTTC. As protein: CASSLAWDSYEQYF.

The chain recombines TRBV11-3 with TRBJ2-3; no definite D call. The germline CDR1 and CDR2 sequences are SGHNT and YENEEA. Trimming shortened V by 5 bases and J by 6 bases, and 12 bases separated the two germline ends. There are 13 residues in the CDR3. The CDR3 sequence: CASSGEGGDTQYF. CDR3 coding DNA: TGTGCCAGCAGCGGTGAAGGTGGTGATACGCAGTATTTT.

This clonotype was found many times. The chain combines TRBV4-2 with TRBJ1-2; 7 nucleotides agree with TRBD1. The junction had 5 bases not matched to a gene; V was cut back by 0 bases and J by 4 bases. Germline lookup yields CDR1 LGHNA and CDR2 YNFKEQ. The CDR3 has 15 amino acids. The CDR3 is CASSQDLEGAYGYTF. CDR3 coding DNA: TGTGCCAGCAGCCAAGATCTTGAGGGGGCCTATGGCTACACCTTC.